This T cell receptor beta chain came from a study of cytomegalovirus exposure and HLA in healthy donors (dated by TCRdb to about 2017). About the study as a whole: According to a later analysis, the 100 to 150 validation repertoires were produced on the same platform as the approximately 600 repertoires of the first cohort. The study aimed to test whether cataloging public T cell receptors could reveal signatures of past pathogen exposure. In addition to the first cohort of approximately 670 subjects, a separate validation cohort of approximately 130 different subjects was used. To predict cytomegalovirus infection status, the study brought together high-throughput TCR immunosequencing, statistical association of individual TCRs with disease status, and machine learning. Points the paper makes about the study in general: A total of fewer than 200 TCR beta chains were listed by the study as associated with cytomegalovirus. The classifier was reported to diagnose cytomegalovirus status with high specificity and sensitivity in both the original cohort and the validation cohort. While some public TCRs were present in many individuals, most TCR sequences turned up only very rarely across donors. All 110 or so repertoires were used to score co-occurrence in the validation cohort in a later analysis, because that analysis had no HLA typing for the cohort. Three of the identified cytomegalovirus-associated TCR beta chains were confirmed in vitro to be specific for cytomegalovirus antigens. The authors suggested that the approach could potentially be generalized to other disease states and immunological phenotypes. Subsequent analysis determined that TCRs grouped into clusters in the first cohort also showed a tendency toward co-occurrence across the 120 or so validation repertoires, and approximately 94% of cluster scores exceeded 0.

Library construction relied on the immunoSEQ multiplex PCR assay. The study's own analysis went as follows. To diagnose cytomegalovirus status from the catalog of TCR beta chain sequences, a statistical classification framework was built. In TCRdb, the immuneACCESS table is reduced to in-frame sequences with V and J assigned. These tables do not hold every clone; where another copy was compared, an unresolved V gene accounts for under half, and the others remain unexplained. V, J and clone size were drawn from that table, and D and trimming were deduced from the DNA. A total of 150,000 to 200,000 clones appear in this sample, 70% to 90% of them only once. About 5.8% of the sample is taken by the ten largest. V is reduced by 3 bases and J by 10 bases, leaving a spacing of 15 bases between them. As encoded in the germline V gene, CDR1 is MDHEN while CDR2 is SYDVKM. From the cysteine up to the phenylalanine, the CDR3 has a length of 13 residues. Of all the DNA, just the CDR3 is kept, 39 bases in frame from base 1.

Remarks on this clone: No cognate antigen has been identified for it. Base qualities are not provided; no much larger clone lies one nucleotide away.

The donors were included in the validation cohort of some 120 subjects, a group kept apart from the roughly 700-subject first cohort. The sequencing input was PBMCs. This TCR was sampled from a woman in her 30s in good health and CMV-seronegative. In this chain, TRBV28 is recombined with TRBJ1-2; the best D guess is TRBD1, with 6 bases matching. CDR3 protein: CASSFRAGEDYTF. The sequenced DNA is TGTGCCAGCAGTTTTAGGGCAGGGGAAGACTACACCTTC.